Relative to its sample, the clone carrying this T cell receptor (beta chain) is medium-sized (0.01 to 0.1%). Its antigen remains unidentified. The protocol was immunoSEQ multiplex PCR, while the TCRdb copy is restricted to in-frame clones and leaves out a portion. The sample consists of about 4,800 clones, over 35% of them appearing once. The entry originates in a study of Tregs in tolerant kidney transplant recipients. Turning to the study itself: CFSE-labeled recipient PBMCs were cultured more than five days with irradiated graft donor PBMCs, then FACS-sorted.

General study results and limits: No direct test of biological reproducibility was done here.

Trimming removed 5 bases from V and 4 bases from J, with 11 bases in between. From germline, CDR1 is SEHNR and CDR2 FQNEAQ (reference sequence). The CDR3 is 13 residues long. The V and J genes are TRBV7-9 and TRBJ1-2, with D hard to call. The receptor was isolated from a human donor in good health. Sequenced material: CD8+ T cells from blood cultured with allogeneic cells. This CDR3 reads CASSIDNSYGYTF. The CDR3, as DNA: TGTGCCAGCAGCATTGACAATAGCTATGGCTACACCTTC.